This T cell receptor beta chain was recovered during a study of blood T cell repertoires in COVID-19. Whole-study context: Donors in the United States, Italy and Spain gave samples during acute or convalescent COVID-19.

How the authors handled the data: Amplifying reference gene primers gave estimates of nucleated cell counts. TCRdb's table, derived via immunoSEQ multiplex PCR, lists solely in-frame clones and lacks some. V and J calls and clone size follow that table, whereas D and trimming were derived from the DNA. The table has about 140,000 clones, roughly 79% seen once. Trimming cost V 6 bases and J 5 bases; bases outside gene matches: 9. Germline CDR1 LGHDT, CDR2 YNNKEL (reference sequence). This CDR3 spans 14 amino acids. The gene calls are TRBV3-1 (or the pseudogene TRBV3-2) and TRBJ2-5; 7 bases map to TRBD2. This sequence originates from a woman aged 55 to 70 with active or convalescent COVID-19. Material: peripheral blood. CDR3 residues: CASSPGLVGETQYF. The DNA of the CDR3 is TGTGCCAGCAGTCCTGGACTAGTGGGTGAGACCCAGTACTTC.